This TCR beta chain was recovered during a study of blood T cell repertoires in COVID-19. For the study at large: The samples span acute and convalescent COVID-19 from the United States, Italy and Spain. The cDNA or gDNA used as material had been derived from T cells, B-cell-depleted T cells, or PBMCs.

Germline loops: CDR1 MNHEY, CDR2 SMNVEV (reference sequence). The ends lost 6 bases at V and 5 bases at J; junction bases unmatched: 10. The CDR3 contains 15 residues. In the authors' methods: Quantification of nucleated cells was approximated via reference gene primer amplification. Profiling relied on immunoSEQ multiplex PCR, and the TCRdb table lists in-frame clones only, not all of them. The V and J calls and clone size come from that table; D and trimming were worked out from the DNA. Of 45,000 to 50,000 clones listed, roughly 82% are singletons. Sequenced material: peripheral blood. The source of this sequence is a man aged 35-49 years with acute or convalescent COVID-19. The chain couples TRBV27 to TRBJ1-5; 7 positions agree with TRBD1. The CDR3 DNA sequence: TGTGCCAGCAGGGCTTACCGGGACAGAGATCAGCCCCAGCATTTT. Encoded protein: CASRAYRDRDQPQHF.